This record looks at one T cell receptor (beta chain) sequence and its context. Some clones are missing from TCRdb's copy, which holds only in-frame ones; the method was immunoSEQ multiplex PCR. The sample holds 65,000 to 90,000 clones, 89% seen once. The CDR3 consists of 13 residues. Looked up from germline, CDR1 is MRHNA and CDR2 is SNTAGT. V lost 2 bases to trimming and J lost 5 bases, with 9 bases between them. This sample is part of a study of T cell responses to AZD1222 COVID-19 vaccine. This TCR was recovered from an adult who received the AZD1222 COVID-19 vaccine. Sequenced material: peripheral blood, taken 28 days after the second AZD1222 dose. The chain has TRBV6-4 and TRBJ2-5; D is ambiguous. The CDR3 DNA is TGTGCCAGCAGTGACGGGCCCTGGGAGACCCAGTACTTC. It translates to CASSDGPWETQYF.